The clone carrying this T cell receptor beta chain appeared once. Its antigen is undetermined. The study ran its PCR with 60 Vbeta and 13 Jbeta primers. Profiled with immunoSEQ multiplex PCR; TCRdb holds only in-frame clones, not every one. The sample carries about 140,000 clones, under 90% recorded once. The sample belongs to a study of cytomegalovirus exposure and HLA in healthy donors. Across the study: Most genotyped donors, 65% to 85% of fewer than 400, had Caucasian-associated genetic ancestry. Broader study findings: CMV serostatus was the only recorded immune exposure for donors. It was reported in a later analysis that an Asian-associated ancestry cluster showed fewer N-insertions than the roughly 710-donor mean.

The CDR3 has 13 residues. V gave up 2 bases and J gave up 2 bases, with 7 bases separating them. Germline loops: CDR1 MNHEY, CDR2 SMNVEV (reference sequence). The specimen sequenced was PBMCs. V gene TRBV27 combines with J gene TRBJ2-7; maybe TRBD2 (5 bases). The sequence was collected from a boy aged 2 to 10 in good health and CMV-seronegative. The CDR3 sequence: CASSLGLTYEQYF. DNA of the CDR3: TGTGCCAGCAGTTTAGGACTCACCTACGAGCAGTACTTC.